A single sample gave rise to the 15 T cell receptor beta chains below, sequenced in a study of T cell responses to AZD1222 COVID-19 vaccine. Generated by immunoSEQ multiplex PCR, the TCRdb table keeps only in-frame clones and is missing some. The top ten clones hold about a fifth of a sample with about 92,000 clones, more than 75% of them seen once. The starting material was peripheral blood, obtained on day 0 of AZD1222 vaccination. All receptors come from an adult in good health.

V is TRBV7-9 and J is TRBJ2-7; possibly TRBD1 for D (6 bases). The CDR3 runs 14 residues. Germline V gene sequence: CDR1 SEHNR, CDR2 FQNEAQ (reference sequence). The V gene lost 3 bases and the J gene lost 3 bases, with 12 bases spanning the gap. CDR3 in DNA: TGTGCCAGCAGCTTTTCTCAGGGGTACTACGAGCAGTACTTC. Amino acid sequence: CASSFSQGYYEQYF.

The chain uses TRBV6-2 or TRBV6-3 and TRBJ1-2; D not resolved. Germline-derived CDR1 and CDR2 are MNHEY and SVGEGT. V lost 5 bases and J 1 base, leaving 11 bases between the germline ends. The CDR3 consists of 14 residues. The CDR3 DNA reads as TGTGCCAGCAGTACTAACCGGGATAACTATGGCTACACCTTC. Its protein is CASSTNRDNYGYTF.

This rearrangement joins TRBV24-1 to TRBJ2-7; TRBD1 might be the D (6 bases). This CDR3 has 13 amino acids. V was shortened by 8 bases and J by 7 bases, with 17 bases between the two germline ends. CDR1 and CDR2 (germline): KGHDR, SFDVKD. CDR3 amino acids: CATITGNALEQYF. The CDR3 DNA sequence: TGTGCCACCATTACAGGGAATGCCTTAGAGCAGTACTTC.

The rearrangement links TRBV28 to TRBJ2-7; the D is unclear. Germline V gene sequence: CDR1 MDHEN, CDR2 SYDVKM. V shed 7 bases and J shed 4 bases, with 29 bases lying between them. The CDR3 totals 18 residues. CDR3 residues: CASTDLLTFSDSHYEQYF. In DNA, the CDR3 is TGTGCCAGCACCGACCTTTTAACCTTTAGTGACTCTCATTACGAGCAGTACTTC.

The chain has TRBV3-1 (or the pseudogene TRBV3-2) and TRBJ1-3, with TRBD1 identical over 11 bases. The CDR3 has 17 residues. CDR1 LGHDT and CDR2 YNNKEL come from the germline V gene (reference sequence). V was pared by 2 bases and J by 2 bases, with 5 bases of the junction left unmatched. The CDR3 loop reads CASSQPLGQGAGNTIYF. As DNA, the CDR3 is TGTGCCAGCAGCCAACCCCTGGGACAGGGGGCTGGAAACACCATATATTTT.

This clone was counted a single time. The rearrangement links TRBV5-1 to TRBJ2-1, with D perhaps TRBD1 (6 bases). The CDR3 totals 11 residues. The V end lost 3 bases, the J end lost 8 bases, and 6 bases lay between the germline ends. Germline V lookup: CDR1 SGHRS, CDR2 YFSETQ. The CDR3 sequence is CASSWGHEQFF. The CDR3 DNA reads as TGCGCCAGCAGCTGGGGGCATGAGCAGTTCTTC. Based on the CDR3 plus reference TRBV5-1 and TRBJ2-1, the full variable domain is KAGVTQTPRYLIKTRGQQVTLSCSPISGHRSVSWYQQTPGQGLQFLFEYFSETQRNKGNFPGRFSGRQFSNSRSEMNVSTLELGDSALYLCASSWGHEQFFGPGTRLTVL.

V and J are TRBV11-2 and TRBJ1-1; D is ambiguous. Trimming removed 4 bases at V and 1 base at J, with 10 bases between. The germline gives CDR1 SGHAT, CDR2 FQNNGV. The CDR3 is 14 amino acids. CDR3 in DNA: TGTGCCAGCAGCTCCGCAGATTGGAACACTGAAGCTTTCTTT. Encoded protein: CASSSADWNTEAFF.

The genes are TRBV19 and TRBJ1-2, with a tentative D call TRBD1 (6 bases). CDR3 length: 14 residues. V shed 3 bases and J shed 10 bases, with 18 bases lying between them. Germline V CDR1 and CDR2: LNHDA, SQIVND (reference sequence). DNA for the CDR3: TGTGCCAGTAGTATCTTGGCAGGGGCCCCTTTCTACACCTTC. This gives the protein CASSILAGAPFYTF.

The rearrangement uses TRBV6-5 and TRBJ2-4; TRBD2 matches at 10 bases. The CDR3 length is 16 residues. V trimming: 0 bases; J trimming: 5 bases; junction bases outside the gene matches: 4. Germline lookup yields CDR1 MNHEY and CDR2 SVGAGI. DNA for the CDR3: TGTGCCAGCAGTTACTCGTCCAGCGGGGGGGAAAACATTCAGTACTTC. Translating gives CASSYSSSGGENIQYF.

The genes are TRBV6-5 and TRBJ2-7, with a weak D call TRBD1 (6 bases). This CDR3 comprises 13 residues. The V and J ends lost 4 bases and 2 bases respectively, with 9 bases between them. The germline V gene has CDR1 MNHEY and CDR2 SVGAGI. CDR3 in DNA: TGTGCCAGCAGTTCGACAGGCCCCTACGAGCAGTACTTC. This encodes CASSSTGPYEQYF.

The V call is TRBV5-1, the J call TRBJ1-3, with 9 bases aligning to TRBD1. Germline V gene sequence: CDR1 SGHRS, CDR2 YFSETQ. V trimming: 2 bases; J trimming: 2 bases; junction bases outside the gene matches: 2. The CDR3 spans 15 residues. CDR3 DNA sequence: TGCGCCAGCAGCTTCGGGACAGGGACTGGAAACACCATATATTTT. It specifies CASSFGTGTGNTIYF. The whole variable domain, filled in from reference TRBV5-1 and TRBJ1-3, reads KAGVTQTPRYLIKTRGQQVTLSCSPISGHRSVSWYQQTPGQGLQFLFEYFSETQRNKGNFPGRFSGRQFSNSRSEMNVSTLELGDSALYLCASSFGTGTGNTIYFGEGSWLTVV.

This clone was observed a single time. The V call is TRBV6-2 or TRBV6-3, the J call TRBJ2-5; 11 positions match TRBD2. Looked up from germline, CDR1 is MNHEY and CDR2 is SVGEGT. CDR3 length: 16 amino acids. Trimming took 5 bases from V and 5 from J; bases not matched to a gene: 10. CDR3 DNA sequence: TGTGCCAGCAGTACCCAACTAGCGGGAGTTCGGGAGACCCAGTACTTC. This translates into CASSTQLAGVRETQYF.

The rearrangement joins TRBV18 to TRBJ2-1; 7 bases match TRBD1. Germline CDR1 and CDR2: KGHSH and LQKENI. Trimming took 3 bases from V and 4 from J; bases not matched to a gene: 18. This CDR3 spans 19 amino acids. The CDR3 here is CASSPLTFGQAIGYNEQFF. The CDR3 DNA sequence: TGTGCCAGCTCACCTCTTACCTTTGGACAGGCGATAGGATACAATGAGCAGTTCTTC.

The chain is built from TRBV28 and TRBJ2-7, with D possibly being TRBD2 (7 bases). V was pared by 7 bases and J by 5 bases, with 15 bases between. The germline V gene has CDR1 MDHEN and CDR2 SYDVKM. The CDR3 sequence is 13 residues long. CDR3 in DNA: TGTGCCAGCATTCTGGGGGGGGCCGACGAGCAGTACTTC. Translated: CASILGGADEQYF.

V gene TRBV6-2 or TRBV6-3 combines with J gene TRBJ2-2; no definite D call. Looked up from germline, CDR1 is MNHEY and CDR2 is SVGEGT. CDR3 length: 14 residues. V gave up 6 bases and J gave up 1 base, with 9 bases separating them. CDR3 DNA sequence: TGTGCCAGCAGCAGACTGGAGAACACCGGGGAGCTGTTTTTT. This gives the protein CASSRLENTGELFF.